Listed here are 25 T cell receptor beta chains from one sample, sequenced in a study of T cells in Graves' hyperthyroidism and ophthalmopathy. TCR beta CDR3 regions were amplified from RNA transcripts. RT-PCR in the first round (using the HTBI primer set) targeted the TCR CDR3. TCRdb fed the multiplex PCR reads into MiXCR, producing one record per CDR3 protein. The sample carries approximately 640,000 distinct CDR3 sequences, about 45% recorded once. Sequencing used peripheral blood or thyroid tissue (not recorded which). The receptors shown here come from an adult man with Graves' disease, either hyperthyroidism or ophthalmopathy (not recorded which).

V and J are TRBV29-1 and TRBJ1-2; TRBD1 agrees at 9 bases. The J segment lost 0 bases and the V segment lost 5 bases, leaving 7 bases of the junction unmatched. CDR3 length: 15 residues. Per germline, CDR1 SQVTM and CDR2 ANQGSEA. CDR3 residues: CSVWTGASPNYGYTF. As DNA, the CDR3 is TGCAGCGTTTGGACAGGGGCGAGCCCTAACTATGGCTACACCTTC.

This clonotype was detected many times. The CDR3 nucleotides read TGTGCCAGCAGTGATTTTGACAGGGCCTCTGGGGCCAACGTCCTGACTTTC. Protein sequence: CASSDFDRASGANVLTF. V usage is TRBV2 and J usage is TRBJ2-6; 7 nucleotides align to TRBD1. Trimming took 3 bases from V and 0 from J; bases not matched to a gene: 5. There are 17 residues in the CDR3. Germline CDR1 SNHLY, CDR2 FYNNEI.

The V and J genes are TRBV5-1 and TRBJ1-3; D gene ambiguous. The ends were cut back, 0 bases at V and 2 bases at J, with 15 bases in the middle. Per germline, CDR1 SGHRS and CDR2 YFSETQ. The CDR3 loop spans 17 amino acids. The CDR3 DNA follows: TGCGCCAGCAGCTTGGAGGCCCCGGGAGGGACTGGAAACACCATATATTTT. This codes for CASSLEAPGGTGNTIYF.

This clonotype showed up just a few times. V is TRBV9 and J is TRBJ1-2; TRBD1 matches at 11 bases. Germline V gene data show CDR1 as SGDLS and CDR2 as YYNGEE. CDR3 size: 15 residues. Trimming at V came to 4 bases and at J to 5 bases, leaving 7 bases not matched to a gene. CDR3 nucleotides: TGTGCCAGCAGCTCGGAGGGACAGGGGGGGTATGGCTACACCTTC. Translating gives CASSSEGQGGYGYTF. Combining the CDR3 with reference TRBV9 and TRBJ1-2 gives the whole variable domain DSGVTQTPKHLITATGQRVTLRCSPRSGDLSVYWYQQSLDQGLQFLIQYYNGEERAKGNILERFSAQQFPDLHSELNLSSLELGDSALYFCASSSEGQGGYGYTFGSGTRLTVV.

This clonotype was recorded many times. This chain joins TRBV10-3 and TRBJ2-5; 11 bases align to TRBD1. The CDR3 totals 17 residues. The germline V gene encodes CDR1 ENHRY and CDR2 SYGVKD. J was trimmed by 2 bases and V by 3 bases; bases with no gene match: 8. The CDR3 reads CAISDLAGQGGQETQYF. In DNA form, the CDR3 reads TGTGCCATCAGTGACTTGGCGGGACAGGGGGGACAAGAGACCCAGTACTTC.

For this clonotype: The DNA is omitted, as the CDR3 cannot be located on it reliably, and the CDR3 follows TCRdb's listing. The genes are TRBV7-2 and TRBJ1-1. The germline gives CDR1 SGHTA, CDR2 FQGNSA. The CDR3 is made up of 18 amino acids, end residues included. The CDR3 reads CASSFYICSARSNTEAFF.

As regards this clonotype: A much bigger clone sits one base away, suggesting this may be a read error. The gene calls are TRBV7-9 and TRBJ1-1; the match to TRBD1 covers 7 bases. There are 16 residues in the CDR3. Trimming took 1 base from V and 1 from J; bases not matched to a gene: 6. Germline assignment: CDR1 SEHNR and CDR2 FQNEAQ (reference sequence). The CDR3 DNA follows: TGTGCCAGCAGCTTAGAACAGGGGAGGGCGAACACTGAAGCTTTCTTT. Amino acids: CASSLEQGRANTEAFF. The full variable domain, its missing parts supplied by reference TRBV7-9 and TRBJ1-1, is DTGVSQNPRHKITKRGQNVTFRCDPISEHNRLYWYRQTLGQGPEFLTYFQNEAQLEKSRLLSDRFSAERPKGSFSTLEIQRTEQGDSAMYLCASSLEQGRANTEAFFGQGTRLTVV.

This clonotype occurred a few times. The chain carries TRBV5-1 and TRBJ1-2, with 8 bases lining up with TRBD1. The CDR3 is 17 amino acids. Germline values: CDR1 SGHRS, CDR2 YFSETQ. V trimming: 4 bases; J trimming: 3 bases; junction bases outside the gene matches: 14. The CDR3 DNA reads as TGCGCCAGCAGCCCCGGACGTCCAGGGGGCAATGACTATGGCTACACCTTC. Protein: CASSPGRPGGNDYGYTF.

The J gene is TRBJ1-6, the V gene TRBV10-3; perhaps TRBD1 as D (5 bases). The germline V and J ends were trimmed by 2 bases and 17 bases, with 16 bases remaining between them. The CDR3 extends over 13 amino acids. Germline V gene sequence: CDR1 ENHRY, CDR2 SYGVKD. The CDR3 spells CAISEGTGGAFHF. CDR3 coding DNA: TGTGCCATCAGTGAGGGGACGGGTGGTGCCTTCCACTTT.

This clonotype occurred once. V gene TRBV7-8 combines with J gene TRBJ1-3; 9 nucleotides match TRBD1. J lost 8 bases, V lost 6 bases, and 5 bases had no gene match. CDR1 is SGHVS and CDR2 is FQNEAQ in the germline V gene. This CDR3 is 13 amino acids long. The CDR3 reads CASSSGQGYTIYF. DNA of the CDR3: TGTGCCAGCAGTTCGGGACAGGGATACACCATATATTTT.

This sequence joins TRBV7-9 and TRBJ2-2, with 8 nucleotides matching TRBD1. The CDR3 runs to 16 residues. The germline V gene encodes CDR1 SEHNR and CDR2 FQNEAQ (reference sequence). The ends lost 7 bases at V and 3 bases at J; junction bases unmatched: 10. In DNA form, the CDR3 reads TGTGCCAGCAACCCGATGACAGGGGTCGACACCGGGGAGCTGTTTTTT. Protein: CASNPMTGVDTGELFF.

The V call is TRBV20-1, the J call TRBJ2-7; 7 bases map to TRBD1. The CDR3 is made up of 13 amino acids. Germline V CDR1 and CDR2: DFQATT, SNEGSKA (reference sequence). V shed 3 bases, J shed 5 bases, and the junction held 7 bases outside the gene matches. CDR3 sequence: CSARTGIFNEQYF. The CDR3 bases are TGCAGTGCTAGGACAGGGATCTTCAACGAGCAGTACTTC.

CDR3 nucleotides: TGCGCCAGCGCCGGAGGGGCAGGGGAACCCTACGAGCAGTACTTC. It specifies CASAGGAGEPYEQYF. The chain links TRBV10-2 to TRBJ2-7; either TRBD1 or TRBD2 may supply D (6 bases each). Trimming cost V 8 bases and J 2 bases, with 19 bases left between them. The CDR3 contains 15 residues. Germline loops: CDR1 WSHSY, CDR2 SAAADI.

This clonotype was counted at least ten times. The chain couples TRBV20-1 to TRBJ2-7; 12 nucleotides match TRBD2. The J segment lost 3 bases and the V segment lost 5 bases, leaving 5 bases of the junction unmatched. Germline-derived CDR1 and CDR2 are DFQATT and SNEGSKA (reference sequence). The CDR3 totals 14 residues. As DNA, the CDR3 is TGCAGTGCTCTCGGACTAGCGGGGCGCTACGAGCAGTACTTC. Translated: CSALGLAGRYEQYF.

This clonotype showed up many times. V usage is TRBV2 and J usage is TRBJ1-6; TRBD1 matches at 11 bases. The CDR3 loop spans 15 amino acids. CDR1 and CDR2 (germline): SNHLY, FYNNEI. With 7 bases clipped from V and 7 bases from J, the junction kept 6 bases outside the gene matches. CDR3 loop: CASKGQGARNSPLHF. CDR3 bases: TGTGCCAGCAAAGGACAGGGGGCGCGGAATTCACCCCTCCACTTT.

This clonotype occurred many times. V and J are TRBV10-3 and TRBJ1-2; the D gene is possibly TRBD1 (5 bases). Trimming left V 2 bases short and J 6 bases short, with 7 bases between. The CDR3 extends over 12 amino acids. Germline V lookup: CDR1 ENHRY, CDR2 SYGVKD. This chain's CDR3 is CAISERGDGYTF. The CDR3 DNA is TGTGCCATCAGTGAGCGAGGGGATGGCTACACCTTC.

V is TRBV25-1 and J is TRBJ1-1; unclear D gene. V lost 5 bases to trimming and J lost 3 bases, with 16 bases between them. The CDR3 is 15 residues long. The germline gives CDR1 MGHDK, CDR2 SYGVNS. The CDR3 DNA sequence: TGTGCCAGCAGTTTTGGGGATTCGGCTGACACTGAAGCTTTCTTT. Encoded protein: CASSFGDSADTEAFF. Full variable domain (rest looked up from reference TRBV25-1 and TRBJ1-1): EADIYQTPRYLVIGTGKKITLECSQTMGHDKMYWYQQDPGMELHLIHYSYGVNSTEKGDLSSESTVSRIRTEHFPLTLESARPSHTSQYLCASSFGDSADTEAFFGQGTRLTVV.

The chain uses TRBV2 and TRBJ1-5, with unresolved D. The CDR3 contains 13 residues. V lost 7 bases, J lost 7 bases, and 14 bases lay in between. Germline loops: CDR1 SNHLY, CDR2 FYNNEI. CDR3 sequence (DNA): TGTGCCAGCATTTTTAGGGTTGGGCAGCCCCAGCATTTT. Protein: CASIFRVGQPQHF. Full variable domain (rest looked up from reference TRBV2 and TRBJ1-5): EPEVTQTPSHQVTQMGQEVILRCVPISNHLYFYWYRQILGQKVEFLVSFYNNEISEKSEIFDDQFSVERPDGSNFTLKIRSTKLEDSAMYFCASIFRVGQPQHFGDGTRLSIL.

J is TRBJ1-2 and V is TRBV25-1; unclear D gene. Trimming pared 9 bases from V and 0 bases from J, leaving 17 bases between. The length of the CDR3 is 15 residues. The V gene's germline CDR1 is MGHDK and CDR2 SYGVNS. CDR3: CASSPRTDTNYGYTF. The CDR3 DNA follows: TGTGCCAGTAGTCCCCGGACTGACACTAACTATGGCTACACCTTC.

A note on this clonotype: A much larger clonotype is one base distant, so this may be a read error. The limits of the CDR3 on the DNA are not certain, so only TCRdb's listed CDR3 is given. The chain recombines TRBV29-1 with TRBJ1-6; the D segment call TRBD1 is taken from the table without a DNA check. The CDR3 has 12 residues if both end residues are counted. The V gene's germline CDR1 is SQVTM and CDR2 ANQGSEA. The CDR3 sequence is CSVGIGNSPFHF.

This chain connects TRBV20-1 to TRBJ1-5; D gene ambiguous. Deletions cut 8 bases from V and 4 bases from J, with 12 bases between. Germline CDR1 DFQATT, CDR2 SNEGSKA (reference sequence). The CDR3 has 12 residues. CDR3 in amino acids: CSLGRPNQPQHF. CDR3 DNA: TGCAGTTTAGGGAGACCTAATCAGCCCCAGCATTTT.

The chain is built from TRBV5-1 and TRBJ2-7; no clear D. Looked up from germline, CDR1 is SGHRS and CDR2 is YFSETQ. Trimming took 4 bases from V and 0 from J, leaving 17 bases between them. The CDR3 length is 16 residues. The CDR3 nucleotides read TGCGCCAGCAGCCCAAGCCCAGGTCTAAGCTCCTACGAGCAGTACTTC. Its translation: CASSPSPGLSSYEQYF.

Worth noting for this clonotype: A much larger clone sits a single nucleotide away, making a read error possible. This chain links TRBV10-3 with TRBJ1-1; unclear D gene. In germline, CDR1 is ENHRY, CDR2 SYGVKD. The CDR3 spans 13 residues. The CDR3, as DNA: TGTACCATCAGTGGTACGGCGGCGGCTGAAGCTTTCTTT. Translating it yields CTISGTAAAEAFF.

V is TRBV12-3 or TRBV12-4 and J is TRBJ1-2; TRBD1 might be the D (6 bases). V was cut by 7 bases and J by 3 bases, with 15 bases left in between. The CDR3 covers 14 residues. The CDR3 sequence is CASTYPGADYGYTF. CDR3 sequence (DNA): TGTGCCAGCACCTACCCGGGGGCGGACTATGGCTACACCTTC.

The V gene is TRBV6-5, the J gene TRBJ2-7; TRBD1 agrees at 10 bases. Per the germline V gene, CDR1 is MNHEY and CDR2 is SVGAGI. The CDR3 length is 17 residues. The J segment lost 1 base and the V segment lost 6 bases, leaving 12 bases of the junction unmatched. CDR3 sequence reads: CASSDQTGGQWSYEQYF. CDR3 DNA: TGTGCCAGCAGCGACCAGACAGGGGGCCAATGGTCCTACGAGCAGTACTTC.